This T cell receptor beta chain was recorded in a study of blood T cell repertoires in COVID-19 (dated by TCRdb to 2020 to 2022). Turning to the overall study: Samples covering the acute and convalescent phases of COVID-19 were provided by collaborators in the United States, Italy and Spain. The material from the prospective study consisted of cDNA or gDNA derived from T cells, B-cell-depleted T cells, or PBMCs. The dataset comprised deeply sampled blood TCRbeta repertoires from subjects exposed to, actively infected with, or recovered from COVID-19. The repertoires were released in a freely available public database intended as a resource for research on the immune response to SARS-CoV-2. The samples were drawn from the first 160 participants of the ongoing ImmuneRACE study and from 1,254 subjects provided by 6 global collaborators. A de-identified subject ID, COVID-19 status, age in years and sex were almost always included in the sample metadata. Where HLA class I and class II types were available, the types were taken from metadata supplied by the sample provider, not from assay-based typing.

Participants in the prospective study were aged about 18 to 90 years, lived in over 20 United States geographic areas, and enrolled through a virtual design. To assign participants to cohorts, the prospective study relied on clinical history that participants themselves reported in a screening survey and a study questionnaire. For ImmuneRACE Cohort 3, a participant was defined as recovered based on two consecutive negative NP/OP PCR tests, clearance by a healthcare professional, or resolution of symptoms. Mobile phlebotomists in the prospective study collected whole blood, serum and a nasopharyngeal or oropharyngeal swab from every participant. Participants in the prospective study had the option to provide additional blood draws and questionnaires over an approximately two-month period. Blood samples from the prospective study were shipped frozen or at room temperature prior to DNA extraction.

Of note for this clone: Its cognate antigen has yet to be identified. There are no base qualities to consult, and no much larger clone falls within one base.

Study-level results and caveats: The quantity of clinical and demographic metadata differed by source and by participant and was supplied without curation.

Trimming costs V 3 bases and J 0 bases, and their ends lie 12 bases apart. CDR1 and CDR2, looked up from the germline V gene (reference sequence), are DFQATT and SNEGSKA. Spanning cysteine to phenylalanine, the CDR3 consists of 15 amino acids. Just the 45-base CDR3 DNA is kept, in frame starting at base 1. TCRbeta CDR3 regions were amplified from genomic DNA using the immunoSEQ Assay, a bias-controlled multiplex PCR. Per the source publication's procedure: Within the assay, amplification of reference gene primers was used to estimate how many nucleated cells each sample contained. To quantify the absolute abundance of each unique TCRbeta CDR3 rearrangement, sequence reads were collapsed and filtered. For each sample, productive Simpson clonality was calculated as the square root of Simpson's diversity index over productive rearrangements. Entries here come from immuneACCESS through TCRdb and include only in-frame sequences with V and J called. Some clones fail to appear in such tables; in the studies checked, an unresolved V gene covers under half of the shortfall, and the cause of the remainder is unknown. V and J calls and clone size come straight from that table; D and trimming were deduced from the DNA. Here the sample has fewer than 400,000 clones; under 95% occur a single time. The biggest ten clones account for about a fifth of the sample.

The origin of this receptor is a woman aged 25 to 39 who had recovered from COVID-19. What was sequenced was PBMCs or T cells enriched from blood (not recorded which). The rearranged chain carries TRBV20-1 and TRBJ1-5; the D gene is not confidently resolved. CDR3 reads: CSASEISDSNQPQHF. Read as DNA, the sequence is TGCAGTGCTAGTGAGATCTCAGATAGCAATCAGCCCCAGCATTTT.